These 26 T cell receptor beta chains were sequenced from one sample in a study of T cell repertoires in cytomegalovirus infection. TCRdb used MiXCR to reprocess the reads, holding one entry per CDR3 protein. The table records 500,000 or so distinct CDR3 sequences, 16% of them present only once. Sequencing used CD8+ T cells from PBMCs. The receptors here all came from a human donor in good health (CMV status not recorded). Some clones in this sample may be carry-over from other donors' samples.

This clonotype was recorded many times. The chain links TRBV2 to TRBJ1-6, with D perhaps matching TRBD1 (5 bases). The CDR3 totals 14 residues. Trimming removed 8 bases at V and 8 bases at J, with 16 bases between. In germline, CDR1 is SNHLY, CDR2 FYNNEI. The CDR3 nucleotides read TGTGCCAGCGGGGGGTTAGGGGTTGATTCACCCCTCCACTTT. This sequence encodes CASGGLGVDSPLHF.

The chain uses TRBV14 and TRBJ2-5; TRBD1 matches 8 bases. V was pared by 4 bases and J by 6 bases, with 13 bases of the junction left unmatched. The CDR3 is made up of 16 amino acids. Germline assignment: CDR1 SGHDN and CDR2 FVKESK. The CDR3 reads CASSLTGTGSSKTQYF. The CDR3 DNA is TGTGCCAGCAGCCTGACCGGGACAGGCTCTTCGAAGACCCAGTACTTC. The full variable domain, in which reference TRBV14 and TRBJ2-5 provide the parts outside the CDR3, is EAGVTQFPSHSVIEKGQTVTLRCDPISGHDNLYWYRRVMGKEIKFLLHFVKESKQDESGMPNNRFLAERTGGTYSTLKVQPAELEDSGVYFCASSLTGTGSSKTQYFGPGTRLLVL.

This clonotype has more than one count but fewer than ten. The V and J genes are TRBV20-1 and TRBJ2-5, with TRBD2 matching 8 bases. Germline CDR1 and CDR2: DFQATT and SNEGSKA (reference sequence). The trim removed 5 bases at V and 1 base at J, leaving 12 bases unmatched. CDR3 size: 16 residues. For the CDR3, the DNA is TGCAGTGCTGGACCGCGGACTAGCTACCGCCAAGAGACCCAGTACTTC. Encoded protein: CSAGPRTSYRQETQYF.

This clonotype was detected only a few times. The rearrangement uses TRBV6-4 and TRBJ1-5; D call uncertain. The CDR3 has 16 residues. With 6 bases removed from V and 5 bases from J, the gap between germline ends came to 20 bases. Germline V gene sequence: CDR1 MRHNA, CDR2 SNTAGT. CDR3 residues: CASRDRPFLIYQPQHF. For the CDR3, the DNA is TGTGCCAGCAGGGACCGACCATTCCTAATATATCAGCCCCAGCATTTT.

The rearrangement uses TRBV4-1 and TRBJ2-2; TRBD1 agrees at 7 bases. This CDR3 spans 16 amino acids. The germline V gene encodes CDR1 MGHRA and CDR2 YSYEKL. The ends lost 3 bases at V and 7 bases at J; junction bases unmatched: 11. The CDR3 sequence is CASSHSILGQDGELFF. Here the CDR3 DNA reads TGCGCCAGCAGCCATTCTATCCTTGGACAGGACGGGGAGCTGTTTTTT.

This clonotype was seen at least ten times. J is TRBJ1-2 and V is TRBV12-3 or TRBV12-4; 8 bases are shared with TRBD1. The CDR3 is 14 amino acids. J gave up 8 bases and V 3 bases, and 8 bases lay outside the gene matches. The CDR3 region is CASSFNDRGGGYTF. CDR3 DNA: TGTGCCAGCAGTTTTAATGACAGGGGAGGCGGCTACACCTTC.

This clonotype was seen many times. The chain uses TRBV7-3 and TRBJ1-1; no clear D. V lost 5 bases and J lost 1, with 8 bases in between. CDR3 length: 13 amino acids. Germline CDR1 and CDR2: SGHTA and FQGTGA. The CDR3 nucleotides read TGTGCCAGCAGCCCGAATGGGAACACTGAAGCTTTCTTT. Protein: CASSPNGNTEAFF.

At least ten counts were recorded for this clonotype. This chain uses TRBV11-1 with TRBJ2-5, with 9 bases fitting TRBD1. The germline gives CDR1 SGHAT, CDR2 FQDESV (reference sequence). The CDR3 is 17 amino acids. V trimming: 0 bases; J trimming: 5 bases; junction bases outside the gene matches: 10. This chain's CDR3 is CASSLAPGQGSEETQYF. For the CDR3, the DNA is TGTGCCAGCAGCTTAGCACCGGGACAGGGAAGCGAGGAGACCCAGTACTTC.

The CDR3 protein is CATSDRLAGGKDSYNEQFF. CDR3 coding DNA: TGTGCCACCAGTGATCGACTAGCGGGAGGAAAGGACTCCTACAATGAGCAGTTCTTC. The chain uses TRBV24-1 and TRBJ2-1; TRBD2 aligns across 13 bases. Trimming at V came to 3 bases and at J to 0 bases, leaving 7 bases not matched to a gene. Germline V CDR1 and CDR2: KGHDR, SFDVKD. CDR3 length equals 19 residues.

This clonotype was counted a few times. Germline and junction disagree at one end, which may indicate a read error. The chain recombines TRBV6-5 with TRBJ2-1, with a possible D match to TRBD2 (5 bases). In germline, CDR1 is MNHEY, CDR2 SVGAGI. The length of the CDR3 is 12 residues. CDR3 coding DNA: TGTGCCAGCAGTTACGCTCGGGTAAGGGAGATCTTC. Its translation is CASSYARVREIF.

This clonotype showed up many times. V gene TRBV2 combines with J gene TRBJ1-1, with D perhaps matching TRBD1 (6 bases). The CDR3 has 13 residues. The germline gives CDR1 SNHLY, CDR2 FYNNEI. Trimming shortened V by 8 bases and J by 1 base, and 11 bases separated the two germline ends. The CDR3 nucleotides read TGTGCCAGCGGAGGACAGTGGAACACTGAAGCTTTCTTT. This sequence encodes CASGGQWNTEAFF.

This clonotype was counted at least ten times. The CDR3 region has the DNA TGCAGTGCTAGAGGCCCCCGGGGCCCCGGGGATGAGCAGTTCTTC. Translation gives CSARGPRGPGDEQFF. The chain has TRBV20-1 and TRBJ2-1, with D perhaps TRBD1 or TRBD2 (5 bases each). Trimming took off 1 base at V and 8 bases at J, with 18 bases between the two ends. Germline CDR1 DFQATT, CDR2 SNEGSKA (reference sequence). This CDR3 has 15 residues.

This chain connects TRBV30 to TRBJ2-7; TRBD1 matches 10 bases. Germline CDR1 reads GTSNPN; CDR2 reads SVGIG (reference sequence). The length of the CDR3 is 13 residues. The CDR3 bases are TGTGCTTTAAACCCGGGACAGGGGTACGAGCAGTACTTC. It specifies CALNPGQGYEQYF.

This clonotype was detected many times. Here the CDR3 reads CASSFVAGRADTQYF. CDR3 in DNA: TGTGCCAGCAGCTTCGTGGCAGGGAGGGCAGATACGCAGTATTTT. The chain uses TRBV11-2 and TRBJ2-3; 7 bases line up with TRBD2. The ends lost 3 bases at V and 4 bases at J; junction bases unmatched: 7. The CDR3 contains 15 residues. CDR1 SGHAT and CDR2 FQNNGV come from the germline V gene. Supplemented by reference TRBV11-2 and TRBJ2-3, the full variable domain reads EAGVAQSPRYKIIEKRQSVAFWCNPISGHATLYWYQQILGQGPKLLIQFQNNGVVDDSQLPKDRFSAERLKGVDSTLKIQPAKLEDSAVYLCASSFVAGRADTQYFGPGTRLTVL.

Ten or more counts support this clonotype. The V and J genes are TRBV6-1 and TRBJ1-1; weak D call: TRBD1 (6 bases). V lost 5 bases, J lost 8 bases, and 12 bases lay in between. Germline V gene data show CDR1 as MNHNS and CDR2 as SASEGT. CDR3 length equals 12 residues. CDR3 amino acids: CASSYKGGEAFF. CDR3 bases: TGTGCCAGCAGTTACAAAGGGGGGGAAGCTTTCTTT.

The chain links TRBV3-1 to TRBJ1-1; D is ambiguous. Trimming left V 3 bases short and J 4 bases short, with 9 bases between. The germline V gene has CDR1 LGHDT and CDR2 YNNKEL (reference sequence). The CDR3 sequence is 13 residues long. The CDR3 DNA is TGTGCCAGCAGCCAGGAGGGAGCCACTGAAGCTTTCTTT. Its translation is CASSQEGATEAFF.

The chain recombines TRBV18 with TRBJ2-3; the D call may be TRBD1 or TRBD2 (6 bases each). From germline, CDR1 is KGHSH and CDR2 LQKENI. The CDR3 consists of 17 residues. V was trimmed by 7 bases and J by 0 bases, leaving 20 bases between them. This chain's CDR3 is CASFDGRDIISTDTQYF. In nucleotides, the CDR3 is TGTGCCAGCTTCGATGGGCGGGACATTATTAGCACAGATACGCAGTATTTT.

This clonotype appeared a few times. V and J are TRBV19 and TRBJ2-1; 12 bases align to TRBD2. The germline V gene encodes CDR1 LNHDA and CDR2 SQIVND (reference sequence). V dropped 9 bases and J dropped 8; count of bases not matched to a gene: 8. The CDR3 is made up of 14 amino acids. The CDR3 loop reads CASLRLAGDDEQFF. Written as DNA, the CDR3 is TGTGCCAGCCTCAGACTAGCGGGAGACGATGAGCAGTTCTTC.

Ten or more counts support this clonotype. This rearrangement joins TRBV4-1 to TRBJ2-1; TRBD1 might be the D (6 bases). V lost 1 base to trimming and J lost 7 bases, with 17 bases between them. The CDR3 consists of 16 residues. The germline gives CDR1 MGHRA, CDR2 YSYEKL. The CDR3 sequence is CASSQVPRDIGNEQFF. DNA of the CDR3: TGCGCCAGCAGCCAAGTCCCTCGGGACATTGGGAATGAGCAGTTCTTC.

This clonotype was counted once. The conserved phenylalanine or tryptophan normally closing the CDR3 is absent here, so this likely arose from a read error. V usage is TRBV5-1 and J usage is TRBJ2-2, with D unclear. Germline values: CDR1 SGHRS, CDR2 YFSETQ. V dropped 1 base and J dropped 3 bases, with 10 bases sitting between them. This CDR3 region has 15 residues. The DNA for the CDR3 is TGCGCCAGCAGCTTGTGGATGTTTGACACCGGGGAGCTGTTTCTT. Encoded protein: CASSLWMFDTGELFL.

This clonotype was seen repeatedly, ten times or more. V gene TRBV9 combines with J gene TRBJ2-1; 15 bases fit TRBD2. With V trimmed by 4 bases and J by 8 bases, 10 bases remained unmatched. CDR3 length: 17 residues. In germline, CDR1 is SGDLS, CDR2 YYNGEE. CDR3 protein: CASSIRTSGRAVDEQFF. CDR3 DNA sequence: TGTGCCAGCAGCATCAGGACTAGCGGGAGGGCAGTGGATGAGCAGTTCTTC.

This clonotype has ten or more counts. The chain joins TRBV7-9 to TRBJ1-2; maybe TRBD1 (5 bases). Trimming removed 0 bases from V and 4 bases from J, with 9 bases in between. The CDR3 covers 14 residues. Germline CDR1 reads SEHNR; CDR2 reads FQNEAQ (reference sequence). The CDR3 loop is CASSLAAGGYGYTF. The CDR3 DNA reads TGTGCCAGCAGCTTAGCGGCTGGGGGCTATGGCTACACCTTC.

The CDR3 coding sequence is TGTGCCAGCAGACCCGGGACCAACACCGGGGAGCTGTTTTTT. This sequence encodes CASRPGTNTGELFF. V gene TRBV6-5 combines with J gene TRBJ2-2, with D perhaps matching TRBD1 or TRBD2 (5 bases each). Deletions cut 6 bases from V and 2 bases from J, with 10 bases between. Germline assignment: CDR1 MNHEY and CDR2 SVGAGI. The CDR3 totals 14 residues.

The rearrangement uses TRBV27 and TRBJ1-1, with D hard to call. Germline V CDR1 and CDR2: MNHEY, SMNVEV (reference sequence). This CDR3 has 14 amino acids. V was pared by 7 bases and J by 2 bases, with 14 bases between. The DNA for the CDR3 is TGTGCCAGCAACTCGGCCGAGGGAAACACTGAAGCTTTCTTT. Its translation: CASNSAEGNTEAFF.

This clonotype was recorded at least ten times. V is TRBV7-9 and J is TRBJ2-7; weak D call: TRBD2 (6 bases). From germline, CDR1 is SEHNR and CDR2 FQNEAQ (reference sequence). The CDR3 totals 13 residues. V was trimmed by 9 bases and J by 4 bases, leaving 16 bases between them. The chain's CDR3 is CASSWTEGYEQYF. CDR3 DNA sequence: TGTGCCAGTTCTTGGACGGAGGGATACGAGCAGTACTTC.

The genes are TRBV20-1 and TRBJ2-7; 7 bases agree with TRBD1. Germline V gene data show CDR1 as DFQATT and CDR2 as SNEGSKA (reference sequence). Germline trimming cut 6 bases from V and 0 bases from J; bases unmatched to any gene: 5. The CDR3 runs to 13 residues. This chain's CDR3 is CSARTGRSYEQYF. The CDR3 DNA reads TGCAGTGCACGGACAGGACGCTCCTACGAGCAGTACTTC.